This TCR beta chain was identified in a study of Graves' ophthalmopathy and Graves' hyperthyroidism listed by TCRdb under 2018. Describing the broader study: Hyperthyroidism was considered stable if no progression to ophthalmopathy occurred within 18 months of follow-up. To tell Graves' ophthalmopathy apart from Graves' hyperthyroidism, and to predict which patients would progress to ophthalmopathy, the study relied on TCR beta repertoire signatures. In total, 120 to 150 blood samples were TCR-sequenced: fewer than 50 ophthalmopathy, 80 or so hyperthyroidism and some 17 hyperthyroidism-to-ophthalmopathy patients. To explore V-J signatures distinguishing ophthalmopathy from hyperthyroidism, a discovery set of about a hundred patients (about 44 ophthalmopathy, 55 to 60 stable hyperthyroidism) was enrolled. An independent validation cohort comprised fewer than 20 hyperthyroidism patients and 15 to 17 patients who later progressed from hyperthyroidism to ophthalmopathy. In about six hyperthyroidism patients, the T-cell repertoires found in thyroid tissue were compared with those found in blood. Following sampling, methimazole starting at 30 mg daily was administered to hyperthyroidism patients, and high-dose intravenous methylprednisolone was administered to ophthalmopathy patients.

Results and caveats for the whole study, not just this receptor: In cross-validation, the 13-signature model distinguished ophthalmopathy from stable hyperthyroidism with about 90% sensitivity and 81% to 83% specificity, and in the test set the corresponding values were 80% and 75%. No statistical method was used to predetermine the sample size, and group allocation was not hidden from the investigators. Most expanded thyroid clonotypes with frequency above 0.001 were also detected in blood, suggesting blood repertoires may reflect the thyroid immune response. In validation, the model predicted ophthalmopathy progression with roughly 68% sensitivity and less than 80% specificity; about a dozen predicted patients were CT-confirmed with GO in a median of approximately six months.

This clonotype was seen at least ten times. There is no known antigen for this receptor. No qualities accompany the bases; no much larger clone lies one base away. Patients with hyperthyroidism were aged 18 to 65 years, had been newly diagnosed, and had a disease duration of less than 2 months. Anyone with other autoimmune diseases, uncontrolled infections, pregnancy or lactation was excluded from the study. Clinical symptoms, serum thyroxine, TRAb, thyroid ultrasound and orbital computed tomography formed the basis of the diagnosis. Total RNA was extracted with Trizol reagent and quality-checked on an Agilent 2100 Bioanalyzer. For repertoire sequencing, TCR beta CDR3 regions were amplified from RNA transcripts. The first round was an RT-PCR using HTBI primers with the Qiagen OneStep RT-PCR kit, and this first round was followed by a second-round multiplex PCR, then size selection and purification. Sequencing of the libraries was carried out on an Illumina HiSeq2000 in paired-end mode with 100 bp reads. For the original study's pipeline: SOAPnuke was used to process the reads, removing any read that contained adapters or uncalled bases, had a mean Phred below 15, or lacked an exact match to the constant primer or identifier. COPE v1.2.5 was used to merge high-quality paired reads. Clonotypes were defined as unique nucleotide sequences and were aligned to IMGT TRB V, D and J references using MiTCR v1.1. The analysis was limited to V-J combinations with a frequency above 0.0001, which together covered about 99% of repertoires. For each V-J combination, a TCR clonal expansion and chaos score was defined as the ratio of F50 clonal expansion to chaos observed in the TCRdist matrix. Welch's t-statistics and random forest were used to narrow the features down to more than 10 V-J combinations, which were then fed into a naive Bayes classifier. The similarity between thyroid and blood repertoires was quantified using the Morisita-Horn index. TCRdb reanalyzed the raw reads on its own, using fastp at Q25 for trimming and MiXCR for clone calling, and kept in-frame beta chains. Each CDR3 protein gets just one entry, which takes the most common genes and DNA from the rows behind it. These V and J calls derive from TCRdb rather than the authors' analysis. The sample table records around 520,000 distinct CDR3 sequences; roughly 40% of these occur just once. The ten largest clones capture about 4.2% of the sample.

The CDR3 goes from the cysteine to the phenylalanine over 12 residues. Only the CDR3 portion is preserved as DNA: 36 bases, with reading frame beginning at the first base. V lost 3 bases and J lost 0 bases; the stretch between them is 6 bases long. For CDR1 and CDR2, the germline V gene (reference sequence) lists DFQATT and SNEGSKA. The source material was peripheral blood or thyroid tissue (not recorded which). The sequence is built from TRBV20-1 and TRBJ2-7, with the D gene not clear enough to name. The TCR sequence derives from an adult man with Graves' hyperthyroidism. The CDR3 region reads CSASGSSYEQYF. The DNA sequence reads TGCAGTGCTAGTGGAAGCTCCTACGAGCAGTACTTC.